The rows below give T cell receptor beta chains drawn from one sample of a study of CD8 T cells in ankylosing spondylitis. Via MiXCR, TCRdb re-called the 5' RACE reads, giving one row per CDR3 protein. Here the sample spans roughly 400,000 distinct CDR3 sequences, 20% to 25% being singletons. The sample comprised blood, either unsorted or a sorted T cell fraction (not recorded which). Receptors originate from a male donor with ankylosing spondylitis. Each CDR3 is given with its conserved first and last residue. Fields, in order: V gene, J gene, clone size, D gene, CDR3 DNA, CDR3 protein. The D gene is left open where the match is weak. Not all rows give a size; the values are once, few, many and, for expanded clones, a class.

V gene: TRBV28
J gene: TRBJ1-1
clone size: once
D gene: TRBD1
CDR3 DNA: TGTGCCAGCCGGTCACAGGGGGTCACCCGCGGTTTCTTT
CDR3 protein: CASRSQGVTRGFF

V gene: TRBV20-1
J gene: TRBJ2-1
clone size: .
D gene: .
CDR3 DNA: TGCAGTGCTAGACTAGGAAGCTCCTACAATGAGCAGTTCTTC
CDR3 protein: CSARLGSSYNEQFF

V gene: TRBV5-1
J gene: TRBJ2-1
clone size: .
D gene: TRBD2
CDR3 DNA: TGCGCCAGCAGCTTGACGGGAGGGCCGGGTGAGCAGTTCTTC
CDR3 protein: CASSLTGGPGEQFF

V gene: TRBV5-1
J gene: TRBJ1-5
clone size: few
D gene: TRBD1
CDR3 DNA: TGCGCCAGCAGCTTAGGCACAGGGGCTCTTCAGCCCCAGCATTTT
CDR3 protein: CASSLGTGALQPQHF

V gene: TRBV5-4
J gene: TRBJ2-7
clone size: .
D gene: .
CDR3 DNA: TGTGCCAGCAGCCGGGAGGACAGGAGCTCCTACGAGCAGTACTTC
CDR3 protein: CASSREDRSSYEQYF

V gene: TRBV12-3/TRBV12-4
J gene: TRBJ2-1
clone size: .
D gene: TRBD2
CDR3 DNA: TGTGCCAGCAGTTTAGGGCTAGCGGGGATCAATGAGCAGTTCTTC
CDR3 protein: CASSLGLAGINEQFF

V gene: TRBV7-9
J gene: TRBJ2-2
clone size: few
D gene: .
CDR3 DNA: TGTGCCAGCAGCGTAGACAGTACCGGGGAGCTGTTTTTT
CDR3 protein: CASSVDSTGELFF

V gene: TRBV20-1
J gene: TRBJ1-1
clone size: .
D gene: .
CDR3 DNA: TGCAGTGTCCACCGGCGGGCGGACACTGAAGCTTTCTTT
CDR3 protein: CSVHRRADTEAFF

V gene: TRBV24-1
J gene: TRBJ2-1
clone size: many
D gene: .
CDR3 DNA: TGTGCCACCAGTGATCTACGCGGGACTCCAACCTACAATGAGCAGTTCTTC
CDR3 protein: CATSDLRGTPTYNEQFF

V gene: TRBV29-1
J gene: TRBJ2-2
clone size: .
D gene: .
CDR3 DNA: TGCAGCGTCTGCCGGACGTCGGCGAACACCGGGGAGCTGTTTTTT
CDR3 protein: CSVCRTSANTGELFF

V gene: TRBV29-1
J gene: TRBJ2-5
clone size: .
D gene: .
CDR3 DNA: TGCGGCGTTGGTTGGCTCCCCGAAGAGACCCAGTACTTC
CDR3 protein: CGVGWLPEETQYF

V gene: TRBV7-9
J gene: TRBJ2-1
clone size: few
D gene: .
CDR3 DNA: TGTGCCAGCAGCTTGGGAGGGGGAGGGCTCTTGGACCAGTTCTTC
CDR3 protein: CASSLGGGGLLDQFF

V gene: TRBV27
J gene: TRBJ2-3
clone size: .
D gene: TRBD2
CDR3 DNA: TGTGCCACCGGTGGACTAGCGGGAATAACAGATACGCAGTATTTT
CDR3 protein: CATGGLAGITDTQYF

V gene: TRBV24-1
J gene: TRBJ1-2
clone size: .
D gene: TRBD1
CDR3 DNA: TGTGCCACCCAGGGACAGAACTATGGCTACACCTTC
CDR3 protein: CATQGQNYGYTF

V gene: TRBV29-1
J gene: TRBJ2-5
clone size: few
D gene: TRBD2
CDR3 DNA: TGCAGCGTTGAGGTAGCGGGAGGCTCGAAGACCCAGTACTTC
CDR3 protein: CSVEVAGGSKTQYF

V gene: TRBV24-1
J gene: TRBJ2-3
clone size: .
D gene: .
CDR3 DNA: TGTGCCACCAGTGATCCTAGAGGACAGAGCACAGATACGCAGTATTTT
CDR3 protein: CATSDPRGQSTDTQYF

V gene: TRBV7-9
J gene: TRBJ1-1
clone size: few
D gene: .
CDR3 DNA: TGTGCCAGCAGCTTACTCGAGCGTACTGAAGCTTTCTTT
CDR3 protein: CASSLLERTEAFF